The 14 T cell receptor beta chains reported below all come from one sample, sequenced in a study of identical twins. TCRdb processed the 5' RACE reads anew with MiXCR; each CDR3 protein has one entry. The sample lists around 250,000 distinct CDR3 sequences, 6.5% occurring once. These data were also reused for a study on T cells expressing NK-cell markers.

The specimen was CD8+ T cells sorted from blood. The source is a woman between 18 and 29 years old in good health.

The rearrangement links TRBV7-9 to TRBJ2-7; 7 nucleotides agree with TRBD1. V shed 1 base and J 12 bases; nucleotides not matched to a gene: 12. This CDR3 has 14 amino acids. CDR1 is SEHNR and CDR2 is FQNEAQ in the germline V gene (reference sequence). The CDR3 region has the DNA TGTGCCAGCAGCTTAGAACAGGGGTTCCCGACAAGGTACTTC. Translated, it gives CASSLEQGFPTRYF.

This chain connects TRBV7-9 to TRBJ2-1; 7 bases align to TRBD2. The CDR3 length is 16 residues. Germline V gene data show CDR1 as SEHNR and CDR2 as FQNEAQ (reference sequence). Germline trimming cut 2 bases from V and 5 bases from J; bases unmatched to any gene: 9. DNA of the CDR3: TGTGCCAGCAGCTTACCGTTGCGGGGGACCCACAATGAGCAGTTCTTC. It specifies CASSLPLRGTHNEQFF.

This clonotype was observed a few times. This chain uses TRBV6-5 with TRBJ2-1; TRBD2 is a possible D gene (7 bases). The germline CDR1 and CDR2 sequences are MNHEY and SVGAGI. The CDR3 has 15 residues. The V end lost 0 bases, the J end lost 7 bases, and 13 bases lay between the germline ends. The CDR3 here is CASSYSRGGGNEQFF. The CDR3 DNA follows: TGTGCCAGCAGTTACTCGAGGGGGGGCGGGAATGAGCAGTTCTTC.

The chain recombines TRBV27 with TRBJ2-3, with 8 bases lining up with TRBD2. CDR3 size: 15 residues. The ends lost 5 bases at V and 9 bases at J; junction bases unmatched: 13. Germline CDR1 reads MNHEY; CDR2 reads SMNVEV (reference sequence). As DNA, the CDR3 is TGTGCCAGCAGTCCCCTCGGGGGGGGGCGAGAGACGCAGTATTTT. It yields the protein CASSPLGGGRETQYF.

The chain links TRBV27 to TRBJ2-2; D gene ambiguous. Trimming shortened V by 2 bases and J by 6 bases, and 10 bases separated the two germline ends. Germline-derived CDR1 and CDR2 are MNHEY and SMNVEV (reference sequence). The CDR3 loop spans 14 amino acids. The CDR3 DNA reads TGTGCCAGCAGTTTAGCCCTGGCAGCCGGGGAGCTGTTTTTT. Translating it yields CASSLALAAGELFF.

This clonotype was detected a few times. The chain links TRBV20-1 to TRBJ1-1, with D unclear. V dropped 2 bases and J dropped 4 bases, with 14 bases sitting between them. CDR3 length: 14 amino acids. Per germline, CDR1 DFQATT and CDR2 SNEGSKA (reference sequence). DNA of the CDR3: TGCAGTGCTAGACCCGCGAGTATCGGCACTGAAGCTTTCTTT. This translates into CSARPASIGTEAFF.

This clonotype turned up a few times. V gene TRBV12-3 or TRBV12-4 combines with J gene TRBJ2-7, with 7 bases that match TRBD1. The ends lost 6 bases at V and 5 bases at J; junction bases unmatched: 10. This CDR3 has 14 amino acids. CDR3 coding DNA: TGTGCCAGCAGCCCCGTCATGACAGGGCACGAGCAGTACTTC. It translates to CASSPVMTGHEQYF.

This clonotype has a count of ten or more. CDR3: CASSLDPRSQPQHF. CDR3 nucleotide sequence: TGTGCCAGCAGCTTAGATCCCAGATCCCAGCCCCAGCATTTT. The chain combines TRBV11-2 with TRBJ1-5; D is unresolved. CDR1 and CDR2 (germline): SGHAT, FQNNGV. CDR3 length equals 14 residues. Trimming stripped 0 bases from V and 7 bases from J, with 10 bases between. Full variable domain (missing parts from reference TRBV11-2 and TRBJ1-5): EAGVAQSPRYKIIEKRQSVAFWCNPISGHATLYWYQQILGQGPKLLIQFQNNGVVDDSQLPKDRFSAERLKGVDSTLKIQPAKLEDSAVYLCASSLDPRSQPQHFGDGTRLSIL.

This clonotype occurred many times. The chain links TRBV20-1 to TRBJ1-1, with D hard to call. The germline V and J ends were trimmed by 5 bases and 0 bases, with 7 bases remaining between them. Germline V lookup: CDR1 DFQATT, CDR2 SNEGSKA (reference sequence). The length of the CDR3 is 12 residues. The CDR3 bases are TGCAGTGCTCCCAAGATGAACACTGAAGCTTTCTTT. Its protein product is CSAPKMNTEAFF.

V is TRBV11-3 and J is TRBJ2-2; 9 bases fit TRBD1. The CDR3 contains 15 residues. Germline CDR1 SGHNT, CDR2 YENEEA. V trimming: 6 bases; J trimming: 7 bases; junction bases outside the gene matches: 9. Written as DNA, the CDR3 is TGTGCCAGCAGTGGGGGACAGGGAGAGATCGGGGAGCTGTTTTTT. Amino acids: CASSGGQGEIGELFF.

This clonotype was found a few times. V is TRBV11-2 and J is TRBJ2-3, with D possibly matching TRBD2 (5 bases). Per the germline V gene, CDR1 is SGHAT and CDR2 is FQNNGV. V lost 4 bases and J lost 1, with 12 bases in between. The CDR3 length is 15 residues. This CDR3 reads CASSWTPGRTDTQYF. The CDR3 nucleotides are TGTGCCAGCAGCTGGACTCCTGGCCGCACAGATACGCAGTATTTT.

In regard to this clonotype: This sequence may be a read error, since a much larger clone differs from it by one base. The V gene is TRBV3-1, the J gene TRBJ2-7, with D unresolved. From germline, CDR1 is LGHDT and CDR2 YNNKEL (reference sequence). The CDR3 covers 13 residues. The CDR3 loop reads CASEGPFPYEHYF. DNA for the CDR3: TGTGCCAGCGAAGGGCCTTTCCCCTACGAGCATTACTTC.

This clonotype appeared many times. The chain employs TRBV29-1 and TRBJ2-7, with D perhaps TRBD1 or TRBD2 (5 bases each). Between the trimmed V and J ends, which lost 4 bases and 2 bases, there was a span of 12 bases. Germline-derived CDR1 and CDR2 are SQVTM and ANQGSEA. This CDR3 has 13 amino acids. The CDR3 reads CSVAGTEAYEQYF. The DNA of the CDR3 is TGCAGCGTTGCCGGGACGGAAGCCTACGAGCAGTACTTC.

This clonotype was observed a handful of times. This chain uses TRBV4-3 with TRBJ1-1; no clear D gene. V lost 6 bases, J lost 1 base, and 6 bases lay in between. The CDR3 runs 12 residues. In germline, CDR1 is LGHNA, CDR2 YSLEER. CDR3 protein: CASRRENTEAFF. CDR3 coding DNA: TGCGCCAGCAGGCGAGAGAACACTGAAGCTTTCTTT.